The rows below give T cell receptor beta chains drawn from one sample of a study of cytomegalovirus exposure and HLA in healthy donors. TCRdb's table, derived via immunoSEQ multiplex PCR, lists solely in-frame clones and lacks some. Counted here are about 130,000 clones, approximately 8.8% occurring once; the ten biggest clones make up 5% to 7%. Specimen: PBMCs. These receptors all come from a man in his forties in good health and CMV-seronegative. Each CDR3 is given with its conserved first and last residue. A D gene is named only where the DNA matches it firmly. Some rows have no size entry. The others give once, few or many, or a class for an expanded clone.

J | D | size | V | DNA | CDR3
TRBJ2-1 | - | - | TRBV7-8 | TGTGCCAGCAGCTCTAGACTAGTTCCTAATGAGCAGTTCTTC | CASSSRLVPNEQFF
TRBJ1-6 | TRBD1 | - | TRBV6-5 | TGTGCCAGCAGGATGGGACAGCTCGAATCTTCCCTCCACTTT | CASRMGQLESSLHF
TRBJ2-3 | TRBD1 | - | TRBV7-2 | TGTGCCAGCAGCTTAGACGACAGGGCTAGCACAGATACGCAGTATTTT | CASSLDDRASTDTQYF
TRBJ2-1 | TRBD2 | few | TRBV13 | TGTGCCAGCAGCGACGGGACTAAGTCCTACAATGAGCAGTTCTTC | CASSDGTKSYNEQFF
TRBJ1-1 | - | few | TRBV15 | TGTGCCACCAGCAGAGTACTGAGGAACACTGAAGCTTTCTTT | CATSRVLRNTEAFF
TRBJ1-6 | - | many | TRBV6-4 | TGTGCCAGCAGTGACTCACCAGGGGATAATTCACCCCTCCACTTT | CASSDSPGDNSPLHF
TRBJ2-2 | - | - | TRBV5-1 | TGCGCCAGCAGAGGTAGGATTAACGGAGCCGGGGAGCTGTTTTTT | CASRGRINGAGELFF
TRBJ2-3 | - | few | TRBV7-2 | TGTGCCAGCAGCTTAGTGAGGGATTTCACAGATACGCAGTATTTT | CASSLVRDFTDTQYF
TRBJ2-4 | TRBD2 | - | TRBV19 | TGTGCCAGTAGTATCGGCGGGGGGGCCATTCAGTACTTC | CASSIGGGAIQYF
TRBJ1-5 | - | - | TRBV5-6 | TGTGCCAGCAGCCGTGGGGCCGGAAGTCAGCCCCAGCATTTT | CASSRGAGSQPQHF
TRBJ1-6 | - | medium-sized | TRBV27 | TGTGCCAGCAGTTTACAGGGAAATTCACCCCTCCACTTT | CASSLQGNSPLHF